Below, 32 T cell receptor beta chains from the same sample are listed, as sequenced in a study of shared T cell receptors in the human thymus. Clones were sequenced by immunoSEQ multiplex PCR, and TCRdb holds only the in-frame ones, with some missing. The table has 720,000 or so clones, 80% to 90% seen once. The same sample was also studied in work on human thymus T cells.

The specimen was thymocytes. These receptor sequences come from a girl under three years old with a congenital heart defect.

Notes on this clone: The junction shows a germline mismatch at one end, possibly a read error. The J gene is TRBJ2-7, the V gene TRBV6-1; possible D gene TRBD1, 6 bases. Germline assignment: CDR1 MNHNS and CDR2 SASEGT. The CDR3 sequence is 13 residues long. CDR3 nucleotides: TGTGCCAGCATTGAACAGGGAACCTACGAGCAGTACTTC. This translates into CASIEQGTYEQYF.

CDR3 sequence reads: CASSSMDRLNTEAFF. The CDR3 nucleotides read TGTGCCAGCTCATCAATGGACAGGTTGAACACTGAAGCTTTCTTT. V and J are TRBV18 and TRBJ1-1, with 7 bases that match TRBD1. Trimming cost V 5 bases and J 0 bases; bases outside gene matches: 6. CDR3 length: 15 amino acids. CDR1 and CDR2 from the germline V gene are KGHSH and LQKENI.

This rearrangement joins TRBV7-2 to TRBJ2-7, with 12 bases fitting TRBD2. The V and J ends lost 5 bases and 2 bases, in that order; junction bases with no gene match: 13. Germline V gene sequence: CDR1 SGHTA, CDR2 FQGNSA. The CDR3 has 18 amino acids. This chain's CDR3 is CASSLKIGLAGTTYEQYF. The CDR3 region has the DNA TGTGCCAGCAGCCTGAAAATCGGACTAGCGGGGACAACCTACGAGCAGTACTTC.

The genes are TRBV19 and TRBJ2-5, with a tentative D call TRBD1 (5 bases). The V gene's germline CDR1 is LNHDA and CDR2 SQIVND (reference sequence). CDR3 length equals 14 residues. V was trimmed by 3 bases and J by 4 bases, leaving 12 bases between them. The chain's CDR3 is CASSIWGSRETQYF. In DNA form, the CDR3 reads TGTGCCAGTAGTATTTGGGGCAGTCGAGAGACCCAGTACTTC.

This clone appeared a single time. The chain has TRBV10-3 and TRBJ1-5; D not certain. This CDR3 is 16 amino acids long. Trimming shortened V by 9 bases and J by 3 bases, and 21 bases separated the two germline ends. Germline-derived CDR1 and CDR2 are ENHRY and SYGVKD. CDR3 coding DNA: TGTGCCATGAAAGCCTCCCGCCTCCTAACCAATCAGCCCCAGCATTTT. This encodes CAMKASRLLTNQPQHF.

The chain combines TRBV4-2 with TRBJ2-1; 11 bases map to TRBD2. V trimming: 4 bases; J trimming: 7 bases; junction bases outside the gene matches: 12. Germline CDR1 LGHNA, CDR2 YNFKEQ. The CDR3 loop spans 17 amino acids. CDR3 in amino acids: CASSPVAGGPRVNEQFF. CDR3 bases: TGTGCCAGCAGCCCGGTAGCGGGGGGGCCCAGGGTGAATGAGCAGTTCTTC.

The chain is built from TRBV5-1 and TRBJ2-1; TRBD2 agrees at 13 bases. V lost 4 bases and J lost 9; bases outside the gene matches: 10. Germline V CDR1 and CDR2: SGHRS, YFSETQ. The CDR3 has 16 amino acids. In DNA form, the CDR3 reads TGCGCCAGCAGCCACAAACTAGCGGGGGGGCCCGGTGAGCAGTTCTTC. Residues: CASSHKLAGGPGEQFF.

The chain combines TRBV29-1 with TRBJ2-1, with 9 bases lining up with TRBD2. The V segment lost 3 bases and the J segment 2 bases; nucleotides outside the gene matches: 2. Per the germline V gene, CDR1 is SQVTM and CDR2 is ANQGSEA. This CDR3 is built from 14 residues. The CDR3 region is CSVEGTSPYNEQFF. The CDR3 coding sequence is TGCAGCGTTGAGGGGACTAGCCCCTACAATGAGCAGTTCTTC.

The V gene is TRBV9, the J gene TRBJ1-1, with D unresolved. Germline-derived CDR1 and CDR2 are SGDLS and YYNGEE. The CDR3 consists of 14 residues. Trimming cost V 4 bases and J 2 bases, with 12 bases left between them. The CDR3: CASSPERDNTEAFF. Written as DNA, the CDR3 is TGTGCCAGCAGCCCCGAGAGGGATAACACTGAAGCTTTCTTT.

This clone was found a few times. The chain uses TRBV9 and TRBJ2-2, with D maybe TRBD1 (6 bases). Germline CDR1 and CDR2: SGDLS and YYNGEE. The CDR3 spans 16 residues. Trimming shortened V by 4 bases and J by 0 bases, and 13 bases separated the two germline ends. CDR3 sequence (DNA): TGTGCCAGCAGCCCTACAGGGCCGTCGAACACCGGGGAGCTGTTTTTT. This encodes CASSPTGPSNTGELFF.

CDR3 nucleotides: TGTGCCAGCAGTCCGTGGGACAGACGTCAACCGGCAGCTTTCTTT. Encoded protein: CASSPWDRRQPAAFF. V and J are TRBV27 and TRBJ1-1; the match to TRBD1 covers 7 bases. The CDR3 extends over 15 amino acids. V lost 5 bases and J lost 10; bases outside the gene matches: 16. Germline CDR1 reads MNHEY; CDR2 reads SMNVEV (reference sequence).

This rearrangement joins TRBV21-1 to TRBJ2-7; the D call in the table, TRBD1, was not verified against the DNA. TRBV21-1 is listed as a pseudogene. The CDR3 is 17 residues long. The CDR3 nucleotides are TGTGCCAGCACCATCAGTGAACAGGGACCCCCTATCTACGAGCAGTACTTC. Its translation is CASTISEQGPPIYEQYF.

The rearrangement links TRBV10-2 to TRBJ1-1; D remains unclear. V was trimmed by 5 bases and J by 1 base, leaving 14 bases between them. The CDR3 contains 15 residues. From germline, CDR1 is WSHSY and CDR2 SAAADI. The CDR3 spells CASSQKGVGNTEAFF. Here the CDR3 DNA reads TGCGCCAGCAGTCAGAAGGGAGTCGGGAACACTGAAGCTTTCTTT.

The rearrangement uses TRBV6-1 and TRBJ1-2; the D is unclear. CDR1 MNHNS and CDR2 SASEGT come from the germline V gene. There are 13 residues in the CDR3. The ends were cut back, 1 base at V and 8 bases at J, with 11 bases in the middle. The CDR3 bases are TGTGCCAGCAGTGAAGGAGAGGGAAAGGGCTACACCTTC. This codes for CASSEGEGKGYTF.

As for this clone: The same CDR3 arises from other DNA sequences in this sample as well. CDR3 sequence (DNA): TGTGCCAGCAGAGCTACCGGGGAGCTGTTTTTT. Its protein product is CASRATGELFF. The rearrangement joins TRBV2 to TRBJ2-2; no firm D call. V lost 6 bases to trimming and J lost 5 bases, with 4 bases between them. This CDR3 has 11 residues. Germline V CDR1 and CDR2: SNHLY, FYNNEI.

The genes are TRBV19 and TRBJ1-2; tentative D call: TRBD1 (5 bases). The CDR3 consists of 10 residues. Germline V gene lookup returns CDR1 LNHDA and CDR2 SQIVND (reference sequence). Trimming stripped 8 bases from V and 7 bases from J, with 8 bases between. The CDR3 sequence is CASWGGGYTF. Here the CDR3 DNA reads TGTGCCAGTTGGGGGGGTGGCTACACCTTC.

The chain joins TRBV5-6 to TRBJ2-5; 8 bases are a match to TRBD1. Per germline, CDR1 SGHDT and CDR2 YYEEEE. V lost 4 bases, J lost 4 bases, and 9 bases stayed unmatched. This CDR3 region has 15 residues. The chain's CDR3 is CASSRDRRVGETQYF. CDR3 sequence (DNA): TGTGCCAGCAGCCGGGACAGGAGGGTTGGAGAGACCCAGTACTTC.

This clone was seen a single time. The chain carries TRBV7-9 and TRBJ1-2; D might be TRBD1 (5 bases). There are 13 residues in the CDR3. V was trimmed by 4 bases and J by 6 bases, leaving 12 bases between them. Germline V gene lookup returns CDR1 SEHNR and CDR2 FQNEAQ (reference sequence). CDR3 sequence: CASSSRPRDGYTF. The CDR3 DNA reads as TGTGCCAGCAGCTCCCGTCCCAGGGATGGCTACACCTTC.

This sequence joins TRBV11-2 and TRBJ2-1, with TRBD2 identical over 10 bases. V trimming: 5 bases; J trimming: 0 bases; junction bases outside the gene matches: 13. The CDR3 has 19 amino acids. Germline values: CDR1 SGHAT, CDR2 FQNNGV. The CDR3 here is CASSPHISGGPSSYNEQFF. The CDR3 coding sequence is TGTGCCAGCAGCCCCCATATTAGCGGGGGGCCAAGCTCCTACAATGAGCAGTTCTTC.

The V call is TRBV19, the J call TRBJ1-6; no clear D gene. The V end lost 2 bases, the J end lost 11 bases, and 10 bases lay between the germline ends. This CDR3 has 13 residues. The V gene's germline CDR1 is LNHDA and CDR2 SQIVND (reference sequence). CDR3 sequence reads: CASSIPARPPLHF. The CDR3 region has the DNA TGTGCCAGTAGTATACCCGCGAGGCCACCCCTCCACTTT.

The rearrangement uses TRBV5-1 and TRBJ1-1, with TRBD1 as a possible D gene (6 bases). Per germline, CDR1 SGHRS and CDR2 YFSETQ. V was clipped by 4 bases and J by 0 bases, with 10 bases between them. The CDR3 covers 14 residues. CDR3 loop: CASSRGHLNTEAFF. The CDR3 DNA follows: TGCGCCAGCAGCCGGGGACATTTGAACACTGAAGCTTTCTTT.

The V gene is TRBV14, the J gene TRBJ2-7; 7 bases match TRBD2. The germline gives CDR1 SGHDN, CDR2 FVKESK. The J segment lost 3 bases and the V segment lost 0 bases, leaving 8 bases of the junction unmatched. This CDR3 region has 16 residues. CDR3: CASSQDDGGVIYEQYF. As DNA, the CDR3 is TGTGCCAGCAGCCAAGATGATGGGGGGGTCATCTACGAGCAGTACTTC.

CDR3 sequence: CARTGVSYNSPLHF. CDR3 coding DNA: TGTGCCAGGACAGGGGTCTCCTATAATTCACCCCTCCACTTT. The V gene is TRBV7-3, the J gene TRBJ1-6; 8 nucleotides line up with TRBD1. Germline V gives CDR1 SGHTA, CDR2 FQGTGA. The V and J ends lost 9 bases and 0 bases, in that order; junction bases with no gene match: 1. CDR3 size: 14 residues.

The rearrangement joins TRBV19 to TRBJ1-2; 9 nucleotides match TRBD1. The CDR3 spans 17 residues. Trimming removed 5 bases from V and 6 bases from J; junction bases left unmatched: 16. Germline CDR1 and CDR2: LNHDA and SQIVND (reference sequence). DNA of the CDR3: TGTGCCAGTAGTCGCCCCGGCCACCGGGACAGGGTCAATGGCTACACCTTC. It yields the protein CASSRPGHRDRVNGYTF. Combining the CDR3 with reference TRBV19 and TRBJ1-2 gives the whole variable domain DGGITQSPKYLFRKEGQNVTLSCEQNLNHDAMYWYRQDPGQGLRLIYYSQIVNDFQKGDIAEGYSVSREKKESFPLTVTSAQKNPTAFYLCASSRPGHRDRVNGYTFGSGTRLTVV.

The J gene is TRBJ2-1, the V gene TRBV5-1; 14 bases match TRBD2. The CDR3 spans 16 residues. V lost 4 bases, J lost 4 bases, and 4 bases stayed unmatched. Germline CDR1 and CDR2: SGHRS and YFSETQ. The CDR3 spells CASSRGLAGVYNEQFF. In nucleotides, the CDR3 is TGCGCCAGCAGCCGGGGACTAGCGGGGGTGTACAATGAGCAGTTCTTC.

Here the CDR3 reads CASSSSGNTEAFF. The CDR3 DNA sequence: TGTGCCAGCAGCTCATCAGGGAACACTGAAGCTTTCTTT. V and J are TRBV5-4 and TRBJ1-1; D not resolved. Trimming took off 3 bases at V and 1 base at J, with 7 bases between the two ends. Germline V gives CDR1 SGHNT, CDR2 YYREEE (reference sequence). The CDR3 has 13 residues.

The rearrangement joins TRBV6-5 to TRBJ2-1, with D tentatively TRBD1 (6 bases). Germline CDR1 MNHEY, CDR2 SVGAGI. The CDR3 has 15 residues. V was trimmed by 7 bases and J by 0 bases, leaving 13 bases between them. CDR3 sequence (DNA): TGTGCCAGCACCGAGACAGGCAGCTCCTACAATGAGCAGTTCTTC. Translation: CASTETGSSYNEQFF.

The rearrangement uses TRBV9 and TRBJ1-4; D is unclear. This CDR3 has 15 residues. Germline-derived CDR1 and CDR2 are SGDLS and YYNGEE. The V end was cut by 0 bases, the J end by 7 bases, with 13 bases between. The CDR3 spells CASSVASGFGEKLFF. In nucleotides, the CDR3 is TGTGCCAGCAGCGTAGCTTCGGGATTCGGTGAAAAACTGTTTTTT.

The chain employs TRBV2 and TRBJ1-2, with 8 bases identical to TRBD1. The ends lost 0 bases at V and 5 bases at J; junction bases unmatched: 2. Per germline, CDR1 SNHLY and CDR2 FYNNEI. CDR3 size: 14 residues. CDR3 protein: CASSEAGQEYGYTF. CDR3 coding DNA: TGTGCCAGCAGTGAAGCGGGACAGGAATATGGCTACACCTTC.

CDR3 bases: TGCAGCGTTGAGGGACTCCTTAGGGGGACCCAGTACTTC. Its translation is CSVEGLLRGTQYF. The chain uses TRBV29-1 and TRBJ2-5, with D perhaps matching TRBD2 (6 bases). The CDR3 sequence is 13 residues long. V gave up 3 bases and J gave up 7 bases, with 15 bases separating them. Per germline, CDR1 SQVTM and CDR2 ANQGSEA.

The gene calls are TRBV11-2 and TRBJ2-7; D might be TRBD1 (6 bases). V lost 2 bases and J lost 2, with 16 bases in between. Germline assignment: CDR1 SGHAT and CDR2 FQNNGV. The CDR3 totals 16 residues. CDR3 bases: TGTGCCAGCAGCTTAAACCCGACAGGTGACCCCTACGAGCAGTACTTC. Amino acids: CASSLNPTGDPYEQYF.

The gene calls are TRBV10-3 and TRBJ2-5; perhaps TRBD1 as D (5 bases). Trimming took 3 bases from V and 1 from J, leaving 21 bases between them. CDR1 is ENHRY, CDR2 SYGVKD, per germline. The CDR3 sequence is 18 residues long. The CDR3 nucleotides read TGTGCCATCAGTGAAATCCGGTTGACAGACGAAATCCAAGAGACCCAGTACTTC. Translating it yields CAISEIRLTDEIQETQYF.